This record covers a single T cell receptor (beta chain). The length of the CDR3 is 15 residues. Germline CDR1 and CDR2: SGHNT and YYREEE (reference sequence). After removal of 0 bases from V and 2 bases from J, the junction contained 5 bases not matched to a gene. The sample is drawn from a study of blood T cell repertoires in COVID-19. Overall study context: Both acute and convalescent COVID-19 samples were obtained from the United States, Italy and Spain. PBMCs, B-cell-depleted T cells, or T cells were the source of the cDNA or gDNA that made up the material.

Measured with immunoSEQ multiplex PCR; TCRdb has only the in-frame clones, and not every one. This table has more than 200,000 clones, roughly 80% appearing once. The sequence derives from an elderly woman with acute or convalescent COVID-19. Sequencing used peripheral blood. The genes are TRBV5-4 and TRBJ2-7; TRBD2 matches at 7 bases. CDR3 sequence reads: CASSLGVAGPYEQYF. The DNA for the CDR3 is TGTGCCAGCAGCTTGGGGGTAGCGGGCCCCTACGAGCAGTACTTC.